The source of this T cell receptor (beta chain) is a study of OX40 agonist ivuxolimab in advanced cancers. The overall study: Three partial responders included one hepatocellular carcinoma patient and two cutaneous melanoma patients.

Method: immunoSEQ multiplex PCR; TCRdb's copy keeps in-frame clones and lacks some. The repertoire holds about 72,000 clones, with nearly 90% as singletons. Germline V lookup: CDR1 MDHEN, CDR2 SYDVKM. Losses at the gene ends were 2 bases for V and 4 bases for J; bases not matched to a gene: 7. The length of the CDR3 is 15 residues. The clonotype comes from an adult with an advanced solid tumor such as melanoma, head and neck, liver or kidney cancer. Here the sequenced sample was CD4+ or CD8+ T cells sorted from blood, taken in a trial of the OX40 agonist ivuxolimab. The genes are TRBV28 and TRBJ2-5, with 7 bases lining up with TRBD1. CDR3 protein: CASSLPAGGRETQYF. The CDR3 DNA follows: TGTGCCAGCAGTTTACCCGCAGGGGGACGAGAGACCCAGTACTTC. Using reference TRBV28 and TRBJ2-5 for the parts outside the CDR3, the full variable domain is DVKVTQSSRYLVKRTGEKVFLECVQDMDHENMFWYRQDPGLGLRLIYFSYDVKMKEKGDIPEGYSVSREKKERFSLILESASTNQTSMYLCASSLPAGGRETQYFGPGTRLLVL.